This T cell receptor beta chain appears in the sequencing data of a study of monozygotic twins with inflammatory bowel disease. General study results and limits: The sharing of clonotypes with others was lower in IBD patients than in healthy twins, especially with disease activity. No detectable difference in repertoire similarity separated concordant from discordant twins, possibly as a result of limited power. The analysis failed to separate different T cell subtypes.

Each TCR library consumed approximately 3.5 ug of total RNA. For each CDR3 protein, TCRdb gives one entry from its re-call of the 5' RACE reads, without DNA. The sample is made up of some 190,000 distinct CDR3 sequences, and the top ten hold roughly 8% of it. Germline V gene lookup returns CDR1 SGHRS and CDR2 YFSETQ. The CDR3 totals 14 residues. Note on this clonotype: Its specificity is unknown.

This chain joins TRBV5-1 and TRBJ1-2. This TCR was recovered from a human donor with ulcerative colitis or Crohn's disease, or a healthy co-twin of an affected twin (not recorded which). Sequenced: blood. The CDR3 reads CASSLGGNLYGYTF.